These 17 T cell receptor beta chains were all obtained from the same sample, sequenced in a study of tumor T cells in aggressive B-cell lymphoma. Clones were sequenced by immunoSEQ multiplex PCR, and TCRdb holds only the in-frame ones, with some missing. Among under 5,000 clones listed, 91% were seen once. The sample consisted of tumor tissue. These receptors were taken from an adult with diffuse large B cell lymphoma.

The chain couples TRBV6-5 to TRBJ2-7; D not certain. This CDR3 has 14 amino acids. The V and J ends lost 10 bases and 0 bases respectively, with 16 bases between them. Germline V gene data show CDR1 as MNHEY and CDR2 as SVGAGI. The CDR3 here is CATVALPFSYEQYF. The CDR3 nucleotides are TGTGCCACGGTAGCACTTCCGTTCTCCTACGAGCAGTACTTC.

This chain links TRBV5-1 with TRBJ2-5, with TRBD1 identical over 7 bases. The J call may be faulty, since TRBJ2-7 better matches the DNA end. Looked up from germline, CDR1 is SGHRS and CDR2 is YFSETQ. This CDR3 region has 14 residues. CDR3 nucleotides: TGCGCCAGCAGCTTGGGGCAGGGGGCCTACGAGCAGTACTTC. Its protein product is CASSLGQGAYEQYF.

This clone was seen a few times. Other DNA sequences in this specimen translate into the identical CDR3. The chain combines TRBV9 with TRBJ2-7; 8 bases line up with TRBD2. The CDR3 has 14 residues. Germline loops: CDR1 SGDLS, CDR2 YYNGEE. J lost 4 bases, V lost 0 bases, and 3 bases had no gene match. The CDR3, as DNA: TGTGCCAGCAGCGTAGGCCTAGCGGGTTACGAGCAGTACTTC. Residues: CASSVGLAGYEQYF.

On this clone itself: One junction end disagrees with the germline gene, perhaps due to a read error. J is TRBJ2-7 and V is TRBV7-9, with a possible D match to TRBD2 (6 bases). This CDR3 spans 15 amino acids. Germline values: CDR1 SEHNR, CDR2 FQNEAQ (reference sequence). Here the CDR3 DNA reads TGTGCCAGCAGCTTAGGGTGGATAGCGGCTTACGAGCTGTACTTC. Translation: CASSLGWIAAYELYF.

V gene TRBV9 combines with J gene TRBJ2-3; the D gene is possibly TRBD2 (6 bases). V lost 0 bases, J lost 2 bases, and 10 bases lay in between. This CDR3 has 15 amino acids. Germline V gene lookup returns CDR1 SGDLS and CDR2 YYNGEE. Written as DNA, the CDR3 is TGTGCCAGCAGCGTAGAGGGCGGGATCACAGATACGCAGTATTTT. Translation gives CASSVEGGITDTQYF. Full variable domain (outside the CDR3, taken from reference TRBV9 and TRBJ2-3): DSGVTQTPKHLITATGQRVTLRCSPRSGDLSVYWYQQSLDQGLQFLIQYYNGEERAKGNILERFSAQQFPDLHSELNLSSLELGDSALYFCASSVEGGITDTQYFGPGTRLTVL.

The chain has TRBV7-9 and TRBJ2-1, with 14 bases matching TRBD2. V shed 5 bases and J 3 bases; nucleotides not matched to a gene: 3. The V gene's germline CDR1 is SEHNR and CDR2 FQNEAQ (reference sequence). The CDR3 has 16 amino acids. The CDR3 region is CASSQTSGRVYNEQFF. The CDR3 nucleotides are TGTGCCAGCAGCCAGACTAGCGGGAGGGTCTACAATGAGCAGTTCTTC.

The gene calls are TRBV4-3 and TRBJ2-3; D may be TRBD1 (5 bases). This CDR3 spans 14 amino acids. Trimming shortened V by 6 bases and J by 0 bases, and 10 bases separated the two germline ends. Per the germline V gene, CDR1 is LGHNA and CDR2 is YSLEER. In DNA form, the CDR3 reads TGCGCCAGCAGGCAGGGCCTAAGCACAGATACGCAGTATTTT. Translating gives CASRQGLSTDTQYF.

This clone came up once. The rearrangement uses TRBV9 and TRBJ2-1; D is possibly TRBD2 (7 bases). This CDR3 has 13 residues. Trimming pared 2 bases from V and 12 bases from J, leaving 15 bases between. Per germline, CDR1 SGDLS and CDR2 YYNGEE. CDR3 residues: CASSVGGLAGQFF. The CDR3 DNA is TGTGCCAGCAGCGTCGGGGGGCTCGCGGGGCAGTTCTTC.

The chain uses TRBV5-1 and TRBJ1-1; 12 nucleotides agree with TRBD1. The V gene's germline CDR1 is SGHRS and CDR2 YFSETQ. The CDR3 loop spans 15 amino acids. Trimming at V came to 1 base and at J to 6 bases, leaving 4 bases not matched to a gene. CDR3: CASSLKGQGASEAFF. DNA of the CDR3: TGCGCCAGCAGCTTGAAGGGACAGGGGGCCTCTGAAGCTTTCTTT. Drawing the rest from reference TRBV5-1 and TRBJ1-1, the complete variable domain is KAGVTQTPRYLIKTRGQQVTLSCSPISGHRSVSWYQQTPGQGLQFLFEYFSETQRNKGNFPGRFSGRQFSNSRSEMNVSTLELGDSALYLCASSLKGQGASEAFFGQGTRLTVV.

Points on this clone: In the same sample, other DNA sequences code for this CDR3. This chain uses TRBV5-6 with TRBJ2-7, with TRBD2 identical over 10 bases. The V and J ends lost 1 base and 2 bases, in that order; junction bases with no gene match: 3. The CDR3 length is 15 residues. In germline, CDR1 is SGHDT, CDR2 YYEEEE. The CDR3, as DNA: TGTGCCAGCAGCTTGACTAGCGGGGACACCTACGAGCAGTACTTC. The encoded protein is CASSLTSGDTYEQYF.

The sample holds one count of this clone. Sequence at one end of the junction differs from germline and may be a read error. This CDR3 is also generated by other DNA sequences in the sample. The chain employs TRBV7-9 and TRBJ2-1; possibly TRBD1 for D (5 bases). The V gene's germline CDR1 is SEHNR and CDR2 FQNEAQ (reference sequence). The CDR3 length is 14 residues. The CDR3 DNA sequence: TGTGCCAGCAGCTCAGGGCTACCCTATAATGAGCAGTTCTTC. This codes for CASSSGLPYNEQFF. The full variable domain, rest sourced from reference TRBV7-9 and TRBJ2-1, is DTGVSQNPRHKITKRGQNVTFRCDPISEHNRLYWYRQTLGQGPEFLTYFQNEAQLEKSRLLSDRFSAERPKGSFSTLEIQRTEQGDSAMYLCASSSGLPYNEQFFGPGTRLTVL.

This clone was counted between two and nine times. The CDR3 here is CASSLFLGGMNTEAFF. CDR3 in DNA: TGCGCCAGCAGCTTGTTCCTAGGAGGAATGAACACTGAAGCTTTCTTT. The J gene is TRBJ1-1, the V gene TRBV5-1; unclear D gene. Trimming stripped 1 base from V and 0 bases from J, with 13 bases between. There are 16 residues in the CDR3. Germline V gene sequence: CDR1 SGHRS, CDR2 YFSETQ.

V usage is TRBV4-1 and J usage is TRBJ2-1; TRBD2 might be the D (5 bases). Trimming took 0 bases from V and 7 from J, leaving 10 bases between them. The germline V gene encodes CDR1 MGHRA and CDR2 YSYEKL. This CDR3 contains 14 residues. The CDR3 loop is CASSQEGSLNEQFF. The CDR3 bases are TGCGCCAGCAGCCAAGAAGGGAGCTTGAATGAGCAGTTCTTC.

V and J are TRBV6-4 and TRBJ2-3; D unclear. Per germline, CDR1 MRHNA and CDR2 SNTAGT. Trimming pared 1 base from V and 3 bases from J, leaving 11 bases between. The CDR3 covers 15 residues. As DNA, the CDR3 is TGTGCCAGCAGTGACTTGCCCTCGGGTACAGATACGCAGTATTTT. Protein product: CASSDLPSGTDTQYF.

The V call is TRBV5-1, the J call TRBJ1-1; D remains unclear. This CDR3 has 12 residues. The V gene lost 3 bases and the J gene lost 4 bases, with 7 bases spanning the gap. CDR1 is SGHRS and CDR2 is YFSETQ in the germline V gene. CDR3 protein: CASSSPGTEAFF. CDR3 DNA: TGCGCCAGCAGCTCCCCAGGCACTGAAGCTTTCTTT.

V gene TRBV5-4 combines with J gene TRBJ2-2; possibly TRBD2 for D (5 bases). Germline loops: CDR1 SGHNT, CDR2 YYREEE (reference sequence). This CDR3 is built from 14 residues. V dropped 0 bases and J dropped 4 bases, with 7 bases sitting between them. The CDR3 region is CASSLVGSTGELFF. In nucleotides, the CDR3 is TGTGCCAGCAGCTTGGTAGGGAGCACCGGGGAGCTGTTTTTT.

The V call is TRBV18, the J call TRBJ2-2; TRBD2 matches 10 bases. V dropped 2 bases and J dropped 3; count of bases not matched to a gene: 3. The CDR3 has 16 residues. CDR1 is KGHSH, CDR2 LQKENI, per germline. CDR3 in amino acids: CASSPSGRADTGELFF. For the CDR3, the DNA is TGTGCCAGCTCACCAAGCGGGAGGGCCGACACCGGGGAGCTGTTTTTT.